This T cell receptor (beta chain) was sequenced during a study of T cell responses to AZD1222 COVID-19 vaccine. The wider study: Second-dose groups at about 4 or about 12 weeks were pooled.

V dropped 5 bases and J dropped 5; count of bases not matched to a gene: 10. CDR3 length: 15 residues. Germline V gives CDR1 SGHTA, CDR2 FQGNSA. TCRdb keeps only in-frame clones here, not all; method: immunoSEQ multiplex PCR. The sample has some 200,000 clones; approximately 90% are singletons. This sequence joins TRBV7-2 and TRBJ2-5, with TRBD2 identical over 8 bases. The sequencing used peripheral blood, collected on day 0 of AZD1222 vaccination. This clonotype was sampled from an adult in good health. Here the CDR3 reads CASSNSGNPSETQYF. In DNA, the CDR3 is TGTGCCAGCAGCAATAGCGGGAACCCCTCGGAGACCCAGTACTTC.